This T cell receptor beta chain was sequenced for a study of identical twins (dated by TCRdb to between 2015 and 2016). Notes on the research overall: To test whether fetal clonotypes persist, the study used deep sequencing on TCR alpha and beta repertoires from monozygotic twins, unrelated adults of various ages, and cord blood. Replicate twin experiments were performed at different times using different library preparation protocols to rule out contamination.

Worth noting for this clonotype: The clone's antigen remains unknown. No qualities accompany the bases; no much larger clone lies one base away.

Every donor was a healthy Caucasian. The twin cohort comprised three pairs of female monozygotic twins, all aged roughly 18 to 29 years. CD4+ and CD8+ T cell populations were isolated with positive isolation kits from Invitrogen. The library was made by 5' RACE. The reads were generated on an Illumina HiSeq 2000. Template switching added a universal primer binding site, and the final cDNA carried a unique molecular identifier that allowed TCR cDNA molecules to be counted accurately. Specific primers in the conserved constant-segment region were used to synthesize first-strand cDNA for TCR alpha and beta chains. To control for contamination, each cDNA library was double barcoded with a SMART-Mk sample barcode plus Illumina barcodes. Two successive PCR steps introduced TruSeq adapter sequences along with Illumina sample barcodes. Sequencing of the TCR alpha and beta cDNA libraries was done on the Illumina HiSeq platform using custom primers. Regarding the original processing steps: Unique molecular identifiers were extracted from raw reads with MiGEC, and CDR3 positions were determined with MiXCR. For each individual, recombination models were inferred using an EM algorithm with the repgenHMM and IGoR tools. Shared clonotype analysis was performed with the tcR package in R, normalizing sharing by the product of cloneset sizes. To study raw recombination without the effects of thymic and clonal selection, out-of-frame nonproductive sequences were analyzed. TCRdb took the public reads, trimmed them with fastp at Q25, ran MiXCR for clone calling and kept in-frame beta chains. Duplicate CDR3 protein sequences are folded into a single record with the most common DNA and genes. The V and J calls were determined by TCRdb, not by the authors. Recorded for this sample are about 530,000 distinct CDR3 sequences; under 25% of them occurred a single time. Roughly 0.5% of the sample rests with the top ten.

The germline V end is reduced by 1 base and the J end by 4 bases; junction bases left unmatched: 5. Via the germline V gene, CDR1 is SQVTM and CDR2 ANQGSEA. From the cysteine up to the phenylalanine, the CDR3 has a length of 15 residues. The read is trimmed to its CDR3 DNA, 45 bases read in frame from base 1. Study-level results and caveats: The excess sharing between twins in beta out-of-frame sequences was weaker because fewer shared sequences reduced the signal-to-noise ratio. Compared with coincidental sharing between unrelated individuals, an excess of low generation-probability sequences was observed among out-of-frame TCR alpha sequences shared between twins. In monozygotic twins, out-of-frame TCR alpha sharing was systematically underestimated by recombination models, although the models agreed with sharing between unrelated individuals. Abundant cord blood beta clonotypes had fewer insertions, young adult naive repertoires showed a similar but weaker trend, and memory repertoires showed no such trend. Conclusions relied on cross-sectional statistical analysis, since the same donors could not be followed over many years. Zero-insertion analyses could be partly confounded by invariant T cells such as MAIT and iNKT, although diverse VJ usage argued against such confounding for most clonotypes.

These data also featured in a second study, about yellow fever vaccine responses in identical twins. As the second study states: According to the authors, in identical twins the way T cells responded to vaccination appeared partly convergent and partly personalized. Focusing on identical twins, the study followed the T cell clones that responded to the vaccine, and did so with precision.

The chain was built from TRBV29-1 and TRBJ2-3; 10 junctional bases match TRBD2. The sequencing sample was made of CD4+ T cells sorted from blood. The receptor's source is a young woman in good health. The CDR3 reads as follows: CSVEGLAGVADTQYF. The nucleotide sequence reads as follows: TGCAGCGTTGAAGGGCTAGCGGGAGTTGCAGATACGCAGTATTTT.